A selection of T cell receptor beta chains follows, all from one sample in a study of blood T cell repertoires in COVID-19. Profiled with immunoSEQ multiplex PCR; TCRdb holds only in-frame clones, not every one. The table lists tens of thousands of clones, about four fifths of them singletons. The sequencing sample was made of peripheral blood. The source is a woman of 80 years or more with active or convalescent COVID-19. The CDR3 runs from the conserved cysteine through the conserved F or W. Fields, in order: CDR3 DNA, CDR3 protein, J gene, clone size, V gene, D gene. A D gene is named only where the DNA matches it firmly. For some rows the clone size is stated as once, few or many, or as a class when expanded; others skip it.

TGCGCCAGCAGTGAGGGGCGGGGGGGACAAGAGACCCAGTACTTC CASSEGRGGQETQYF TRBJ2-5 many TRBV10-1 TRBD2
TGCGCCAGCAGCTCCTCCGGAGGGAACACTGAAGCTTTCTTT CASSSSGGNTEAFF TRBJ1-1 NA TRBV5-1 NA
TGTGCCAGCAGTGAAGCGCGGATCACCGGGAATCAGCCCCAGCATTTT CASSEARITGNQPQHF TRBJ1-5 NA TRBV2 NA
TGCAGCGTTGAAGAAGGGGGACGGGTGGATGGCTACACCTTC CSVEEGGRVDGYTF TRBJ1-2 once TRBV29-1 NA
TGTGCCAGTAGCGTCGGGAGGGGCCTAACGGGCTACACCTTC CASSVGRGLTGYTF TRBJ1-2 NA TRBV19 NA
TGTGCCACCAGCAGAGATATGATTGGACAGGGGAGCACAGATACGCAGTATTTT CATSRDMIGQGSTDTQYF TRBJ2-3 NA TRBV15 TRBD1
TGTGCCAGCTCAGGGGAACAGGGGAGACCCCTCCACTTT CASSGEQGRPLHF TRBJ1-6 NA TRBV18 TRBD1
TGTGCCAGCAGAATATTTACAGGGGCCTACGAGCAGTACTTC CASRIFTGAYEQYF TRBJ2-7 NA TRBV2 TRBD1
TGTGCCAGCAGCTCCAGACAGGACTACGAGCAGTACTTC CASSSRQDYEQYF TRBJ2-7 NA TRBV7-2 NA
TGTGCCAGCGCCCTCGGAGGGATCACTAATGAAAAACTGTTTTTT CASALGGITNEKLFF TRBJ1-4 NA TRBV11-2 NA
TGTGCCAGCAGCTTAGTCTCGCGGGGGGCTGGGGAGCTGTTTTTT CASSLVSRGAGELFF TRBJ2-2 NA TRBV7-2 TRBD2
TGTGCCAGTAGTATAGGGGGCGCTGGGTCACCCCTCCACTTT CASSIGGAGSPLHF TRBJ1-6 once TRBV19 NA
TGTGCCAGCAGCTCCCTCGCGGGGGGTTGGACCCAGTACTTC CASSSLAGGWTQYF TRBJ2-5 NA TRBV7-9 TRBD2
TGTGCCAGCAGTCCGCAGGGAGGGACTGAAGCTTTCTTT CASSPQGGTEAFF TRBJ1-1 NA TRBV27 NA
TGTGCCAGCAGCTTATTCCCATACAATGAGCAGTTCTTC CASSLFPYNEQFF TRBJ2-1 NA TRBV11-1 NA
TGTGCCAGCAGCGTATCGGTACAGGTACAAGAGACCCAGTACTTC CASSVSVQVQETQYF TRBJ2-5 NA TRBV9 NA
TGTGCCAGCAGGACAGGGTTAGAAGAGCAGTACTTC CASRTGLEEQYF TRBJ2-7 NA TRBV2 TRBD1
TGTGCCAGCAGCTTCTTGGAAGCCGGGGGTCTTTGGGATGAAGCTTTCTTT CASSFLEAGGLWDEAFF TRBJ1-1 NA TRBV5-5 NA
TGCGCCAGCAAACGGACAGGGGGCTCCAATGAGCAGTTCTTC CASKRTGGSNEQFF TRBJ2-1 NA TRBV5-1 TRBD1
TGTGCCAGCAGTTACGGGGGGACTAGCGGAACAGATACGCAGTATTTT CASSYGGTSGTDTQYF TRBJ2-3 NA TRBV6-5 TRBD2
TGTGCCAGCAGCTTGTGGGGGGGTCGGGGGAGTTCACCCCTCCACTTT CASSLWGGRGSSPLHF TRBJ1-6 NA TRBV5-4 NA
TGTGCCAGCAGCTTGCGGACTCCAGGGGGGAATGAGCAGTTCTTC CASSLRTPGGNEQFF TRBJ2-1 NA TRBV5-4 NA